This T cell receptor beta chain was found in a study of T-cell reconstitution after alpha-beta-depleted transplantation in children. With regard to this clonotype: Sequence at one end of the junction differs from germline and may be a read error.

From germline, CDR1 is DFQATT and CDR2 SNEGSKA (reference sequence). This CDR3 contains 17 residues. The library targeted TCRbeta and was prepared with unique molecular identifiers. From the PCR reads, TCRdb called clonotypes with MiXCR, one entry per CDR3 protein. This table has hundreds of thousands of distinct CDR3 sequences, roughly 17% appearing once. Sequencing was performed on PBMCs from the stem cell graft donor, taken from the stem cell graft. The chain combines TRBV20-1 with TRBJ2-1, with D uncertain. The sequence derives from a human donor who donated a stem cell graft to a child with acute myeloid leukemia. The CDR3 coding sequence is TGCTGTGCTAGAATTCGACCAAAGCCTAACTCCTACAATGAGCAGTTCTTC. Translation gives CCARIRPKPNSYNEQFF.